This paragraph reports one T cell receptor beta chain. The data originate from a study of T cell changes during pregnancy in multiple sclerosis. This table comes from immunoSEQ multiplex PCR, and its TCRdb copy is limited to in-frame clones, with some not included. The sample yields 30,000 to 40,000 clones, approximately 86% seen once. CDR1 is SEHNR, CDR2 FQNEAQ, per germline (reference sequence). Trimming left V 1 base short and J 5 bases short, with 11 bases between. CDR3 size: 14 residues. This sequence joins TRBV7-9 and TRBJ1-2; D gene uncertain. The receptor's source is a female donor with multiple sclerosis, enrolled in a pregnancy study. Sequences were derived from CD8+ T cells from peripheral blood mononuclear cells, sampled before pregnancy. CDR3: CASSLVTVPYGYTF. The CDR3 DNA reads TGTGCCAGCAGCTTAGTTACAGTGCCGTATGGCTACACCTTC.